Below, 21 T cell receptor beta chains from the same sample are listed, as sequenced in a study of Graves' ophthalmopathy and Graves' hyperthyroidism. RNA transcripts were the template, and TCR beta CDR3 regions were amplified from them. First-round RT-PCR relied on HTBI primers, and a second-round multiplex PCR came next. MiXCR, applied by TCRdb to the multiplex PCR reads, yields one record per CDR3 protein. The sample carries just over 600,000 distinct CDR3 sequences, 22% recorded once. Material: peripheral blood. These receptors were collected from a woman aged 18-29 years with stable Graves' hyperthyroidism. Some clones in this sample may be carry-over from other donors' samples.

V and J are TRBV5-1 and TRBJ1-5; D is perhaps TRBD1 (5 bases). This CDR3 has 14 residues. CDR1 is SGHRS, CDR2 YFSETQ, per germline. V lost 1 base and J lost 5, with 10 bases in between. Here the CDR3 reads CASSLTGRHQPQHF. The CDR3 coding sequence is TGCGCCAGCAGCTTGACAGGAAGACATCAGCCCCAGCATTTT.

DNA for the CDR3: TGTGCCAGCAGTTCGACTAGCGGGGGGGTAGCTAGCACAGATACGCAGTATTTT. Its translation: CASSSTSGGVASTDTQYF. The chain carries TRBV2 and TRBJ2-3, with 14 positions matching TRBD2. CDR1 and CDR2 from the germline V gene are SNHLY and FYNNEI. CDR3 length equals 18 residues. The V gene end was trimmed by 5 bases and the J gene end by 0 bases; junction bases not matched to a gene: 7.

The V call is TRBV5-1, the J call TRBJ2-7; 7 bases match TRBD1. The CDR3 length is 14 residues. Germline values: CDR1 SGHRS, CDR2 YFSETQ. V shed 2 bases and J 1 base; nucleotides not matched to a gene: 3. CDR3 in DNA: TGCGCCAGCAGCTTTATGACAGGGTCCTACGAGCAGTACTTC. The encoded protein is CASSFMTGSYEQYF. Drawing the rest from reference TRBV5-1 and TRBJ2-7, the complete variable domain is KAGVTQTPRYLIKTRGQQVTLSCSPISGHRSVSWYQQTPGQGLQFLFEYFSETQRNKGNFPGRFSGRQFSNSRSEMNVSTLELGDSALYLCASSFMTGSYEQYFGPGTRLTVT.

V gene TRBV6-1 combines with J gene TRBJ2-7; 10 bases map to TRBD2. V shed 1 base, J shed 2 bases, and the junction held 2 bases outside the gene matches. Per germline, CDR1 MNHNS and CDR2 SASEGT. The length of the CDR3 is 15 residues. The CDR3 spells CASSEGTSGTYEQYF. CDR3 DNA sequence: TGTGCCAGCAGTGAAGGGACTAGCGGAACCTACGAGCAGTACTTC.

The table lists this clonotype with a few counts. The V call is TRBV4-2, the J call TRBJ2-2; 10 nucleotides match TRBD2. Germline CDR1 reads LGHNA; CDR2 reads YNFKEQ. With V trimmed by 0 bases and J by 5 bases, 0 bases remained unmatched. The CDR3 extends over 15 amino acids. DNA for the CDR3: TGTGCCAGCAGCCAAGAGACTAGCGGGACCGGGGAGCTGTTTTTT. It specifies CASSQETSGTGELFF.

This clonotype was seen a few times. The chain has TRBV5-1 and TRBJ1-2; no clear D gene. This CDR3 spans 16 amino acids. Trimming removed 3 bases at V and 5 bases at J, with 20 bases between. The germline V gene encodes CDR1 SGHRS and CDR2 YFSETQ. The CDR3 is CASSSKDLNQDYGYTF. The CDR3 coding sequence is TGCGCCAGCAGCTCAAAGGACCTGAACCAAGATTATGGCTACACCTTC.

There are a few counts of this clonotype. V and J are TRBV11-2 and TRBJ2-2; D call uncertain. This CDR3 has 16 amino acids. V was shortened by 7 bases and J by 0 bases, with 15 bases between the two germline ends. In germline, CDR1 is SGHAT, CDR2 FQNNGV. The CDR3 loop is CASTPRGATNTGELFF. Written as DNA, the CDR3 is TGTGCCAGCACCCCACGTGGAGCGACGAACACCGGGGAGCTGTTTTTT.

This clonotype was detected many times. V is TRBV12-5 and J is TRBJ2-7; either TRBD1 or TRBD2 may fit D (5 bases each). Trimming removed 6 bases at V and 2 bases at J, with 14 bases between. The CDR3 is made up of 14 amino acids. The germline V gene has CDR1 LGHNT and CDR2 FRNRAP. The CDR3 sequence: CASGPRGGTYEQYF. The CDR3 DNA is TGTGCTAGTGGCCCCCGGGGCGGAACCTACGAGCAGTACTTC.

This clonotype has ten or more counts. The V and J genes are TRBV30 and TRBJ1-1; a weak D match, TRBD1 (5 bases). The germline CDR1 and CDR2 sequences are GTSNPN and SVGIG (reference sequence). The length of the CDR3 is 13 residues. Trimming cost V 2 bases and J 6 bases, with 13 bases left between them. The CDR3 spells CAWSLPGTPEAFF. CDR3 sequence (DNA): TGTGCCTGGAGTTTACCAGGGACGCCTGAAGCTTTCTTT.

This clonotype showed up many times. V and J are TRBV9 and TRBJ1-1, with unresolved D. Trimming took 4 bases from V and 3 from J, leaving 16 bases between them. The CDR3 sequence is 15 residues long. Germline values: CDR1 SGDLS, CDR2 YYNGEE. CDR3 sequence reads: CASSPTRRSYTEAFF. CDR3 in DNA: TGTGCCAGCAGCCCAACCAGACGGTCTTACACTGAAGCTTTCTTT.

The chain recombines TRBV29-1 with TRBJ1-2; D is possibly TRBD1 (6 bases). The V end lost 5 bases, the J end lost 4 bases, and 11 bases lay between the germline ends. There are 12 residues in the CDR3. Germline CDR1 SQVTM, CDR2 ANQGSEA. The CDR3 spells CSVIRGSYGYTF. CDR3 DNA: TGCAGCGTTATCAGGGGCTCCTATGGCTACACCTTC.

This clonotype was seen ten or more times. The V gene is TRBV6-2 or TRBV6-3, the J gene TRBJ2-5, with D unresolved. CDR1 and CDR2 from the germline V gene are MNHEY and SVGEGT. The CDR3 is 13 residues long. Trimming left V 8 bases short and J 2 bases short, with 12 bases between. The CDR3 here is CASFLGGQETQYF. CDR3 bases: TGTGCCAGCTTCCTAGGTGGGCAAGAGACCCAGTACTTC.

In its sample, this clonotype was seen many times. The chain is built from TRBV29-1 and TRBJ2-7; D possibly corresponds to TRBD1 (7 bases). This CDR3 spans 14 amino acids. Deletions cut 7 bases from V and 0 bases from J, with 16 bases between. CDR1 and CDR2 (germline): SQVTM, ANQGSEA. CDR3 nucleotides: TGCAGCGCTCGACAGGGAGGAGACTCCTACGAGCAGTACTTC. Translated: CSARQGGDSYEQYF.

This clonotype was recorded a few times. The chain recombines TRBV18 with TRBJ1-1; possible D gene TRBD1, 5 bases. Per the germline V gene, CDR1 is KGHSH and CDR2 is LQKENI. Trimming removed 8 bases from V and 1 base from J, with 11 bases in between. CDR3 length equals 13 residues. The DNA for the CDR3 is TGTGCCAGCAAAACAGGAGAGAACACTGAAGCTTTCTTT. It yields the protein CASKTGENTEAFF.

At least ten counts were recorded for this clonotype. CDR3 amino acids: CASSPSGLFYGGELFF. The CDR3 DNA reads TGTGCCAGCAGCCCATCGGGACTTTTCTACGGCGGGGAGCTGTTTTTT. The chain links TRBV2 to TRBJ2-2; maybe TRBD2 (6 bases). The V gene's germline CDR1 is SNHLY and CDR2 FYNNEI. The length of the CDR3 is 16 residues. The V end lost 6 bases, the J end lost 7 bases, and 21 bases lay between the germline ends.

V and J are TRBV28 and TRBJ1-5; 9 bases fit TRBD1. Germline lookup yields CDR1 MDHEN and CDR2 SYDVKM. CDR3 size: 15 residues. V was pared by 5 bases and J by 6 bases, with 8 bases of the junction left unmatched. CDR3 nucleotide sequence: TGTGCCAGCAGTCTAGGACAGGGGTTTATTCAGCCCCAGCATTTT. Encoded protein: CASSLGQGFIQPQHF. Complete variable domain (other parts from reference TRBV28 and TRBJ1-5): DVKVTQSSRYLVKRTGEKVFLECVQDMDHENMFWYRQDPGLGLRLIYFSYDVKMKEKGDIPEGYSVSREKKERFSLILESASTNQTSMYLCASSLGQGFIQPQHFGDGTRLSIL.

The sample holds many counts of this clonotype. The CDR3: CASRRQSGTEAFF. CDR3 sequence (DNA): TGTGCCAGTAGAAGACAGTCCGGCACTGAAGCTTTCTTT. V is TRBV19 and J is TRBJ1-1; D possibly corresponds to TRBD1 (5 bases). CDR1 is LNHDA and CDR2 is SQIVND in the germline V gene (reference sequence). This CDR3 has 13 amino acids. V lost 6 bases to trimming and J lost 4 bases, with 12 bases between them.

This clonotype was counted ten times or more. This chain uses TRBV5-1 with TRBJ2-3, with 9 bases identical to TRBD2. Germline CDR1 SGHRS, CDR2 YFSETQ. The CDR3 contains 14 residues. V lost 7 bases, J lost 3 bases, and 6 bases stayed unmatched. The DNA of the CDR3 is TGCGCCAGCCAGGCGGGAGGGCGGACAGATACGCAGTATTTT. This codes for CASQAGGRTDTQYF.

Many counts were recorded for this clonotype. The chain employs TRBV6-5 and TRBJ2-5; 10 bases agree with TRBD1. CDR3 length: 14 amino acids. Germline V gene lookup returns CDR1 MNHEY and CDR2 SVGAGI. The trim removed 5 bases at V and 5 bases at J, leaving 5 bases unmatched. CDR3 sequence: CASSRTGGGETQYF. The DNA for the CDR3 is TGTGCCAGCAGTCGGACAGGGGGAGGCGAGACCCAGTACTTC.

The CDR3 DNA is TGTGCCAGCAGTGAAGTTGCCACGAGCTCCTACGAGCAGTACTTC. Amino acids: CASSEVATSSYEQYF. The chain couples TRBV6-1 to TRBJ2-7; D unresolved. This CDR3 region has 15 residues. Germline V gene sequence: CDR1 MNHNS, CDR2 SASEGT. Between the trimmed V and J ends, which lost 1 base and 0 bases, there was a span of 10 bases.

This clonotype was seen ten or more times. This chain joins TRBV3-1 and TRBJ2-5, with D perhaps TRBD1 or TRBD2 (6 bases each). Per the germline V gene, CDR1 is LGHDT and CDR2 is YNNKEL (reference sequence). There are 14 residues in the CDR3. V was shortened by 4 bases and J by 5 bases, with 14 bases between the two germline ends. CDR3 region: CASSPLGGLETQYF. CDR3 coding DNA: TGTGCCAGCAGCCCGTTAGGGGGGCTGGAGACCCAGTACTTC.